This T cell receptor (beta chain) was sequenced for a study of T cell responses to AZD1222 COVID-19 vaccine. Study results and caveats: Donors skewed white British and female; clonal diversity was possibly underestimated. Regions left unmutated in variants are reportedly the target of nearly half of spike-specific TCRs.

Trimming left V 4 bases short and J 7 bases short, with 11 bases between. The germline CDR1 and CDR2 sequences are MGHDK and SYGVNS. This CDR3 comprises 13 residues. The method was immunoSEQ multiplex PCR; TCRdb's version includes in-frame clones alone and lacks a portion of them. Of more than 85,000 clones in the sample, about nine tenths were seen once. A note on this clone: What it binds is unknown.

This receptor was identified in an adult in good health. The material sequenced was peripheral blood, taken on day 0 of AZD1222 vaccination. The chain links TRBV25-1 to TRBJ2-1; the D gene is possibly TRBD2 (5 bases). CDR3 bases: TGTGCCAGCAGTGCCTTCAGAGGGAATGAGCAGTTCTTC. Translating it yields CASSAFRGNEQFF. Filled out from reference TRBV25-1 and TRBJ2-1, the complete variable domain reads EADIYQTPRYLVIGTGKKITLECSQTMGHDKMYWYQQDPGMELHLIHYSYGVNSTEKGDLSSESTVSRIRTEHFPLTLESARPSHTSQYLCASSAFRGNEQFFGPGTRLTVL.